The rows below give T cell receptor beta chains drawn from one sample of a study of patients and donors after allogeneic stem cell transplantation. TCRdb redid the calling of the RT-PCR reads with MiXCR, one entry per CDR3 protein. The data show around 170,000 distinct CDR3 sequences, about 24% seen once. Sequencing was performed on blood, either unsorted or a sorted T cell fraction (not recorded which). Receptors originate from a human donor who was either an allogeneic HSCT recipient or a stem cell or donor lymphocyte infusion donor (not recorded which). It is not recorded whose cells these are; they may come from a transplant donor. The CDR3 runs from the conserved cysteine through the conserved F or W. D genes are given only for firm matches. Only part of the rows carry a size: once, few, many, or a class if the clone is expanded.

v_gene	d_gene	abundance	j_gene	len	CDR3aa	CDR3nt
TRBV20-1	.	.	TRBJ1-1	12	CSARLSSTEAFF	TGCAGTGCTAGGCTCAGCAGCACTGAAGCTTTCTTT
TRBV3-1	.	.	TRBJ2-1	14	CASSRPPEYNEQFF	TGTGCCAGCAGTAGACCCCCCGAGTACAATGAGCAGTTCTTC
TRBV20-1	TRBD2	few	TRBJ2-3	16	CSARDMREALGDTQYF	TGCAGTGCTAGAGATATGCGGGAGGCCCTGGGAGATACGCAGTATTTT
TRBV12-3/TRBV12-4	TRBD1	.	TRBJ1-2	12	CASTGQGYGYTF	TGTGCCAGCACCGGACAGGGGTATGGCTACACCTTC
TRBV12-3/TRBV12-4	.	few	TRBJ1-2	13	CASSPDRTYGYTF	TGTGCCAGCAGTCCTGACAGGACCTATGGCTACACCTTC
TRBV10-3	.	few	TRBJ2-5	14	CASRSGGVQETQYF	TGTGCCTCCCGGAGCGGCGGGGTACAAGAGACCCAGTACTTC
TRBV2	.	.	TRBJ1-5	14	CASSQGTGNQPQHF	TGTGCCAGCAGTCAGGGGACTGGCAATCAGCCCCAGCATTTT
TRBV6-6	TRBD1	few	TRBJ2-7	14	CASSVGQGGYEQYF	TGTGCCAGCAGTGTAGGACAGGGGGGCTACGAGCAGTACTTC
TRBV14	.	few	TRBJ2-3	12	CASSQDPDTQYF	TGTGCCAGCAGCCAAGACCCAGATACGCAGTATTTT
TRBV7-3	.	.	TRBJ2-4	12	CASSQTGDIQYF	TGTGCCAGCAGCCAAACGGGGGACATTCAGTACTTC
TRBV5-1	.	few	TRBJ2-5	15	CASSTQGGTQETQYF	TGCGCCAGCAGCACACAGGGTGGGACACAAGAGACCCAGTACTTC
TRBV24-1	.	few	TRBJ2-7	13	CAILGRGSYEQYF	TGTGCCATCTTGGGGCGGGGTTCCTACGAGCAGTACTTC
TRBV10-3	.	once	TRBJ2-3	13	CAINRDPTDTQYF	TGTGCCATCAACAGGGACCCCACAGATACGCAGTATTTT
TRBV20-1	TRBD2	.	TRBJ2-7	14	CSARAAGGPYEQYF	TGCAGTGCTAGAGCAGCGGGAGGTCCCTACGAGCAGTACTTC
TRBV15	.	few	TRBJ1-1	13	CATSPLAQAEAFF	TGTGCCACCAGCCCCCTGGCGCAGGCTGAAGCTTTCTTT
TRBV6-5	.	.	TRBJ2-3	17	CASSYSMGVGGADTQYF	TGTGCCAGCAGTTACTCGATGGGGGTTGGGGGCGCAGATACGCAGTATTTT
TRBV7-8	.	few	TRBJ1-4	13	CASSAWGNEKLFF	TGTGCCAGCAGCGCTTGGGGAAATGAAAAACTGTTTTTT
TRBV20-1	.	.	TRBJ1-1	12	CSAPGGSDEAFF	TGCAGTGCTCCAGGCGGTTCAGATGAAGCTTTCTTT
TRBV9	.	.	TRBJ2-6	18	CASSEHQGVSSGANVLTF	TGTGCCAGCAGCGAGCACCAAGGGGTATCCTCTGGGGCCAACGTCCTGACTTTC
TRBV9	.	.	TRBJ2-1	13	CASSVALQETQFF	TGTGCCAGCAGCGTAGCTCTCCAGGAGACACAGTTCTTC
TRBV7-9	.	.	TRBJ2-5	11	CASSLTETQYF	TGTGCCAGCAGCTTAACGGAGACCCAGTACTTC
TRBV20-1	.	.	TRBJ1-2	16	CSASTSQAYGNTGYTF	TGCAGTGCTAGCACTAGCCAGGCTTACGGGAATACGGGCTACACCTTC
TRBV5-1	.	few	TRBJ1-4	15	CASSLDRVAGEKLFF	TGCGCCAGCAGCTTGGACAGGGTTGCAGGGGAAAAACTGTTTTTT
TRBV5-1	.	.	TRBJ2-7	13	CASSLGQDYEQYF	TGCGCCAGCAGCTTGGGACAGGACTACGAGCAGTACTTC
TRBV10-3	.	few	TRBJ1-3	13	CAISAQGEDTIYF	TGTGCCATCAGTGCCCAAGGGGAAGACACCATATATTTT
TRBV20-1	.	many	TRBJ1-2	17	CSARTRGHKGVNYGYTF	TGCAGTGCTAGAACACGTGGACACAAAGGGGTTAACTATGGCTACACCTTC
TRBV27	.	.	TRBJ1-1	13	CASSLWTDAEAFF	TGTGCCAGCAGCCTGTGGACAGACGCTGAAGCTTTCTTT
TRBV5-1	.	.	TRBJ2-7	14	CASSLGDRSYEQYF	TGCGCCAGCAGCTTGGGGGACCGATCCTACGAGCAGTACTTC
TRBV6-5	.	many	TRBJ1-6	13	CASSYPQPSPLHF	TGTGCCAGCAGTTACCCACAGCCTTCACCCCTCCACTTT
TRBV10-2	.	few	TRBJ1-1	14	CASRQLEPSTEAFF	TGCGCCAGCCGTCAATTGGAACCGAGCACTGAAGCTTTCTTT
TRBV20-1	TRBD1	.	TRBJ2-1	15	CSATSQDRGSNEQFF	TGCAGTGCCACATCTCAGGACAGGGGAAGCAATGAGCAGTTCTTC
TRBV27	TRBD1	few	TRBJ1-2	13	CASSIGTEDGYTF	TGTGCCAGCAGTATCGGGACAGAAGATGGCTACACCTTC
TRBV7-2	.	few	TRBJ1-4	11	CAGSQGEKLFF	TGTGCCGGCAGCCAGGGGGAAAAACTGTTTTTT
TRBV20-1	.	.	TRBJ2-1	13	CSARATRMNEQFF	TGCAGTGCTAGAGCTACTCGAATGAATGAGCAGTTCTTC
TRBV9	.	many	TRBJ1-5	14	CASSVGGDNQPQHF	TGTGCCAGCAGCGTAGGGGGGGACAATCAGCCCCAGCATTTT
TRBV29-1	TRBD1	.	TRBJ2-3	16	CSVGRQGKIGTDTQYF	TGCAGCGTCGGACGACAGGGTAAAATAGGCACAGATACGCAGTATTTT
TRBV15	.	.	TRBJ1-6	14	CATSSIWGNSPLHF	TGTGCCACCAGTTCGATTTGGGGTAATTCACCCCTCCACTTT
TRBV12-3/TRBV12-4	TRBD1	few	TRBJ2-3	16	CASSLTGTGLTDTQYF	TGTGCCAGCAGTTTGACCGGGACAGGGTTGACAGATACGCAGTATTTT
TRBV6-5	TRBD1	.	TRBJ1-2	14	CASSQGTANYGYTF	TGTGCCAGCAGTCAAGGGACAGCTAACTATGGCTACACCTTC
TRBV4-2	.	.	TRBJ2-5	17	CASSQGPPGSVQETQYF	TGTGCCAGCAGCCAAGGCCCCCCCGGATCAGTACAAGAGACCCAGTACTTC
TRBV7-4	TRBD1	.	TRBJ2-3	15	CASSLRGPGTDTQYF	TGTGCCAGCAGCCTCAGGGGGCCTGGCACAGATACGCAGTATTTT
TRBV7-2	TRBD1	few	TRBJ2-5	17	CASSSYSLGQYQETQYF	TGTGCCAGCAGTTCATATTCACTGGGACAGTACCAAGAGACCCAGTACTTC
TRBV12-3/TRBV12-4	.	few	TRBJ1-2	15	CASSLMFGVRVGYTF	TGTGCCAGCAGTTTGATGTTCGGGGTTAGGGTAGGCTACACCTTC
TRBV15	TRBD1	.	TRBJ1-6	13	CATTGQENSPLHF	TGTGCCACCACGGGACAGGAGAATTCACCCCTCCACTTT
TRBV12-3/TRBV12-4	.	.	TRBJ1-4	14	CASSLAPPREKLFF	TGTGCCAGCAGTTTAGCCCCCCCGAGGGAAAAACTGTTTTTT
TRBV7-8	.	many	TRBJ1-5	15	CASSLGYRARQPQHF	TGTGCCAGCAGCTTAGGATACAGGGCACGTCAGCCCCAGCATTTT
TRBV20-1	.	few	TRBJ1-6	14	CSARGRVHNSPLHF	TGCAGTGCTAGAGGCAGGGTTCATAATTCACCCCTCCACTTT
TRBV5-1	.	.	TRBJ1-1	16	CASSQGLRGVNTEAFF	TGCGCCAGCAGTCAAGGTCTGAGGGGTGTGAACACTGAAGCTTTCTTT
TRBV9	.	.	TRBJ1-1	14	CASSGTGTYTEAFF	TGTGCCAGCAGCGGAACAGGGACTTACACTGAAGCTTTCTTT
TRBV12-3/TRBV12-4	TRBD2	.	TRBJ2-2	17	CASTAFERGASTGELFF	TGTGCCAGCACCGCGTTTGAGCGGGGGGCGAGCACCGGGGAGCTGTTTTTT
TRBV5-1	.	few	TRBJ2-5	13	CASSLTGYETQYF	TGCGCCAGCAGCTTGACAGGGTACGAGACCCAGTACTTC
TRBV5-1	.	.	TRBJ2-1	16	CASSSNAASNPTEQFF	TGCGCCAGCAGCTCGAATGCGGCTAGCAATCCCACTGAGCAGTTCTTC
TRBV2	.	once	TRBJ2-7	16	CASSEAWGRKMNEQYF	TGTGCCAGCAGTGAAGCGTGGGGGCGCAAAATGAACGAGCAGTACTTC
TRBV20-1	.	few	TRBJ1-4	14	CSANQGLTNEKLFF	TGCAGTGCGAACCAGGGGTTGACTAATGAAAAACTGTTTTTT
TRBV5-1	.	few	TRBJ1-1	16	CASSPKDNSLNTEAFF	TGCGCCAGCAGCCCAAAGGACAACAGTTTGAACACTGAAGCTTTCTTT
TRBV5-1	.	.	TRBJ1-3	15	CASSWSGASGNTIYF	TGCGCCAGCAGCTGGTCGGGGGCATCTGGAAACACCATATATTTT
TRBV24-1	.	few	TRBJ1-6	14	CATSDGDYNSPLHF	TGTGCCACCAGTGATGGGGACTATAATTCACCCCTCCACTTT
TRBV7-2	.	many	TRBJ1-2	11	CASSLGGGYTF	TGTGCCAGCAGCTTGGGGGGAGGCTACACCTTC
TRBV5-1	TRBD1	.	TRBJ1-4	16	CASSLAGTAVGEKLFF	TGCGCCAGCAGCTTGGCTGGGACAGCTGTCGGAGAAAAACTGTTTTTT
TRBV29-1	.	.	TRBJ2-5	13	CSVEDFSQETQYF	TGCAGCGTTGAGGATTTTTCCCAAGAGACCCAGTACTTC